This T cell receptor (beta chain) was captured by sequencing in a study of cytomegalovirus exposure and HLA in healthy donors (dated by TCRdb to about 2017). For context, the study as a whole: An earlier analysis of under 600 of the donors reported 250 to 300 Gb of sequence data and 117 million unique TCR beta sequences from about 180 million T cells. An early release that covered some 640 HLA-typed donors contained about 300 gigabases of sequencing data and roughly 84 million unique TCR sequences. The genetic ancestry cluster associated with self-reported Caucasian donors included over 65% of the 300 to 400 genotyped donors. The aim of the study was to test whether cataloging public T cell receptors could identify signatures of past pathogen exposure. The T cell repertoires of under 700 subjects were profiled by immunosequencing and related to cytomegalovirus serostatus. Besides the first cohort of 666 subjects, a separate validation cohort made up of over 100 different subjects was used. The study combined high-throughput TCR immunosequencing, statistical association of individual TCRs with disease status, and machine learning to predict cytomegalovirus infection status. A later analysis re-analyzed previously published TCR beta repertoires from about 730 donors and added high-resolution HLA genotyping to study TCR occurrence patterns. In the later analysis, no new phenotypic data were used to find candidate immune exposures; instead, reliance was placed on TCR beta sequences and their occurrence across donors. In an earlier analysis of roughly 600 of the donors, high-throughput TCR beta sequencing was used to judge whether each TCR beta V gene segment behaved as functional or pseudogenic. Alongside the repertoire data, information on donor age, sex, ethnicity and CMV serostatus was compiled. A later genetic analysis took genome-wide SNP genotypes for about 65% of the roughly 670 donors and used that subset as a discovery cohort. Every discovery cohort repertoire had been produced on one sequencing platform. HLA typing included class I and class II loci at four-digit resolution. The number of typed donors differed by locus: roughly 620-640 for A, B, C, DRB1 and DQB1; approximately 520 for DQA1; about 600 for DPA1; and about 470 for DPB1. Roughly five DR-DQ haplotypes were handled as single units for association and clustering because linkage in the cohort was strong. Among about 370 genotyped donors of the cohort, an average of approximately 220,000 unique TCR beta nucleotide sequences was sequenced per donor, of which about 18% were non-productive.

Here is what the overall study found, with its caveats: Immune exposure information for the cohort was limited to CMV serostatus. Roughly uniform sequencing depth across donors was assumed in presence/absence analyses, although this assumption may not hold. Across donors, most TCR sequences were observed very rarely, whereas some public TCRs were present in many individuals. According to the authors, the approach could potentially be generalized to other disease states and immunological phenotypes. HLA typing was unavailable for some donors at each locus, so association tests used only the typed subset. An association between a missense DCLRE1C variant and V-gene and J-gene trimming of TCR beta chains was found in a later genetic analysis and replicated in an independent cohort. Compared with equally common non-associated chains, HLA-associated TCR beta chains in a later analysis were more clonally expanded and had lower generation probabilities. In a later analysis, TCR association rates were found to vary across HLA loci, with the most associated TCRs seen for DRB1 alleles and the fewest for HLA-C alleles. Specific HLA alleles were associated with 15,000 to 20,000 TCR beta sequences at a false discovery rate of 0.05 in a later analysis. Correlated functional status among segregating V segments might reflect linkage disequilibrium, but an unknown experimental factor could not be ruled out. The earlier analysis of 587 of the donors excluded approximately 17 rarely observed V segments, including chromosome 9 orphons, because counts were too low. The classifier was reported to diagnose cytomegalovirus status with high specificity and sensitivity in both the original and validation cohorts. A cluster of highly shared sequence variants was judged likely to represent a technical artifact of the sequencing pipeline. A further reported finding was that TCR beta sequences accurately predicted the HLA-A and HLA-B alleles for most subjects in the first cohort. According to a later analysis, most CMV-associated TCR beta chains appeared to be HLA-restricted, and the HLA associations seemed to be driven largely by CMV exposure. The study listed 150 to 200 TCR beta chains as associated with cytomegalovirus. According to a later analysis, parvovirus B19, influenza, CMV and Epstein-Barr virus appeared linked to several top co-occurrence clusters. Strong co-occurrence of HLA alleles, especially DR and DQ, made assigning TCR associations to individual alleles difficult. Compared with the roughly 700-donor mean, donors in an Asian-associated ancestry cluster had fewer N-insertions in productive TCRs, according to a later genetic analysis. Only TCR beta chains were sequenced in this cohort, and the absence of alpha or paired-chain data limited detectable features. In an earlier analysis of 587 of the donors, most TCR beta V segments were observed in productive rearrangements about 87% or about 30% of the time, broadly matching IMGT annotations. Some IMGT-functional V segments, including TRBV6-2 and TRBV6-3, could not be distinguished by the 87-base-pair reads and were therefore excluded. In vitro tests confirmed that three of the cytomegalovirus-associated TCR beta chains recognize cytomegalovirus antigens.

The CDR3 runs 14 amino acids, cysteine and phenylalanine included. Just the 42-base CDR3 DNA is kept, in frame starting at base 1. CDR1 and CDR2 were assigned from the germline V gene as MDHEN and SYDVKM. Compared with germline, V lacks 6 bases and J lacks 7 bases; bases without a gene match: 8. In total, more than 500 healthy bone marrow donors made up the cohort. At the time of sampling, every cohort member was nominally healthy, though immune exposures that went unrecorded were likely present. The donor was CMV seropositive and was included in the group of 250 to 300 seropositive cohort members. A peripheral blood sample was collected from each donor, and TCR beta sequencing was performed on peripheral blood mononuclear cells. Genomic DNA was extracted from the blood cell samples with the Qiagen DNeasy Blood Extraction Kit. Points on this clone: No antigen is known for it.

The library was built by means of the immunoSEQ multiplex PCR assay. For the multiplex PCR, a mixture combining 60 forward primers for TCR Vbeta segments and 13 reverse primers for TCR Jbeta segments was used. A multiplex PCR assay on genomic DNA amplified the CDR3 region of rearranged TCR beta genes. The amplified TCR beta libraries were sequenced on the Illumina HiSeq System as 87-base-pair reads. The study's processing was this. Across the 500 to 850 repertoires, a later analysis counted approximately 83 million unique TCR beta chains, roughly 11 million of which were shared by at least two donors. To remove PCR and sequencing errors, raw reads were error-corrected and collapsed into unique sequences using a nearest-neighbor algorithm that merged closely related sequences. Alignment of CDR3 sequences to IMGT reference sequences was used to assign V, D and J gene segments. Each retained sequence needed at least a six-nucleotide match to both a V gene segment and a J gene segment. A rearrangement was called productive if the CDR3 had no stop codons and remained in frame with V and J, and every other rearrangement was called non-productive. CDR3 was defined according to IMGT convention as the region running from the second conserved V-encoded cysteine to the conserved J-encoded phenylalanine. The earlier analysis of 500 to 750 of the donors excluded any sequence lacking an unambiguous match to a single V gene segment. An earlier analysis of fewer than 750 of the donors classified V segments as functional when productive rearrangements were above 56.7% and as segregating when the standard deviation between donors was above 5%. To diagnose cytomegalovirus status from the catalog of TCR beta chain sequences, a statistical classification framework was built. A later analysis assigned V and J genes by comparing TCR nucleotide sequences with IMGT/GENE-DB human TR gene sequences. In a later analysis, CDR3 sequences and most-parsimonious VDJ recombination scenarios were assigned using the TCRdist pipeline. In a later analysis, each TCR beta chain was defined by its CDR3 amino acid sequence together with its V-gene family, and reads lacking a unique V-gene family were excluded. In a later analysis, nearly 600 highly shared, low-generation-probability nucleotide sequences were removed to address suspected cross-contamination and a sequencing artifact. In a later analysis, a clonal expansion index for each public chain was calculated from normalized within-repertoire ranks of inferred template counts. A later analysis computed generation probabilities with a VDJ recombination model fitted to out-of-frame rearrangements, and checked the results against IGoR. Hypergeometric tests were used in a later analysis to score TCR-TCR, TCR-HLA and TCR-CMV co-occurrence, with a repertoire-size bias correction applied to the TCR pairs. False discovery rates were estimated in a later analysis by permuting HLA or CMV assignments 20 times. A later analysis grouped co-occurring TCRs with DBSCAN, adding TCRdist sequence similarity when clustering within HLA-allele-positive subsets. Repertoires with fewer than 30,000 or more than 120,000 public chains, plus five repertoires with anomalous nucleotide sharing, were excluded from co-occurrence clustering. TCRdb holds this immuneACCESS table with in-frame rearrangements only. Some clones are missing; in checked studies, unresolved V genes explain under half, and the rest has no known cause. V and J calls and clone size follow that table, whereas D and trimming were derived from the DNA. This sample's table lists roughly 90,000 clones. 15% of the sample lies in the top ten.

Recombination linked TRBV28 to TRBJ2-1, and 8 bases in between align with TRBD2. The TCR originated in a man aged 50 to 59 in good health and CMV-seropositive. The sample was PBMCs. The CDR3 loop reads CASSRGLAPNEQFF. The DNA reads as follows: TGTGCCAGCAGCCGAGGACTAGCCCCGAATGAGCAGTTCTTC.